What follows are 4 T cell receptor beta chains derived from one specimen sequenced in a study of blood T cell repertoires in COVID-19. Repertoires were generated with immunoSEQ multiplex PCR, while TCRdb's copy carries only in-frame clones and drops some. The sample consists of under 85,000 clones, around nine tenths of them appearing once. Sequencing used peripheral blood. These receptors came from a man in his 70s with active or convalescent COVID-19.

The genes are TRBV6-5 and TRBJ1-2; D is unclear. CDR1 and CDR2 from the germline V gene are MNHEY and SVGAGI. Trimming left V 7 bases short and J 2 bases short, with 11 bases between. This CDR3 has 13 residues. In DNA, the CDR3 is TGTGCCAGCACCTTGAACTTCAACTATGGCTACACCTTC. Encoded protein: CASTLNFNYGYTF.

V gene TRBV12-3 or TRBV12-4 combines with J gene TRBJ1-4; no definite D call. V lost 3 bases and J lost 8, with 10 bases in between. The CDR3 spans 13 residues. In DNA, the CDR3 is TGTGCCAGCAGTTTTATACTGCGGGAAAAACTGTTTTTT. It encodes CASSFILREKLFF.

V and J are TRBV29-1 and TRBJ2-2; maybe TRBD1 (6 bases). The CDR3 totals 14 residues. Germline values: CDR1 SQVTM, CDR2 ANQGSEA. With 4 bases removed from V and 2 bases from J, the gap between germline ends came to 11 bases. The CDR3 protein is CSVARTANTGELFF. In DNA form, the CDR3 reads TGCAGCGTTGCTCGGACAGCTAACACCGGGGAGCTGTTTTTT.

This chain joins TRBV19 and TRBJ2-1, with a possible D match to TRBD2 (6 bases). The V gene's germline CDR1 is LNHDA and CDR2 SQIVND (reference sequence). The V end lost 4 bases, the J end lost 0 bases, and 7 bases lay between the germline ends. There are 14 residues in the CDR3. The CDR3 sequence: CASSSGVSYNEQFF. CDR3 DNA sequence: TGTGCCAGTAGTAGCGGGGTCTCCTACAATGAGCAGTTCTTC.